The 18 T cell receptor beta chains given below trace back to one sample, sequenced in a study of cytomegalovirus exposure and HLA in healthy donors. TCRdb keeps only in-frame clones here, not all; method: immunoSEQ multiplex PCR. The data hold 250,000 to 350,000 clones, with approximately 88% observed a single time. Material: PBMCs. Receptor source: a man aged 30 to 39 in good health and CMV-seronegative.

In its sample, this clone was seen a few times. This chain links TRBV14 with TRBJ2-1; 11 bases are a match to TRBD2. V shed 0 bases and J 7 bases; nucleotides not matched to a gene: 8. This CDR3 contains 17 residues. Germline CDR1 reads SGHDN; CDR2 reads FVKESK. DNA for the CDR3: TGTGCCAGCAGCCAAGATTGGGGGCTAGCGGGGGGAAATGAGCAGTTCTTC. Amino acids: CASSQDWGLAGGNEQFF.

The V gene is TRBV5-1, the J gene TRBJ1-5; tentative D call: TRBD1 (6 bases). The CDR3 consists of 15 residues. Trimming pared 1 base from V and 2 bases from J, leaving 10 bases between. CDR1 is SGHRS, CDR2 YFSETQ, per germline. CDR3 loop: CASSLSGAGNQPQHF. CDR3 nucleotides: TGCGCCAGCAGCTTGTCAGGGGCGGGCAATCAGCCCCAGCATTTT.

V usage is TRBV4-1 and J usage is TRBJ2-3, with a weak D call TRBD2 (6 bases). Germline values: CDR1 MGHRA, CDR2 YSYEKL. The V gene lost 1 base and the J gene lost 0 bases, with 20 bases spanning the gap. This CDR3 has 19 residues. This CDR3 reads CASSQVGAGGKRSTDTQYF. The CDR3 DNA is TGCGCCAGCAGCCAAGTAGGAGCGGGCGGGAAACGGAGCACAGATACGCAGTATTTT.

The rearrangement joins TRBV18 to TRBJ1-5; perhaps TRBD1 as D (6 bases). Per germline, CDR1 KGHSH and CDR2 LQKENI. The V gene lost 2 bases and the J gene lost 6 bases, with 20 bases spanning the gap. The CDR3 covers 17 residues. As DNA, the CDR3 is TGTGCCAGCTCACCATCGCCAACAGGGCTAGGAGGTCAGCCCCAGCATTTT. Its protein is CASSPSPTGLGGQPQHF.

The chain is built from TRBV7-9 and TRBJ1-3; D ambiguous. This CDR3 has 11 residues. With 5 bases removed from V and 9 bases from J, the gap between germline ends came to 8 bases. Germline-derived CDR1 and CDR2 are SEHNR and FQNEAQ (reference sequence). The CDR3 DNA reads as TGTGCCAGCAGCCGCCGCGGCACCATATATTTT. It codes for CASSRRGTIYF.

This chain connects TRBV18 to TRBJ2-7; TRBD1 might be the D (5 bases). V gave up 6 bases and J gave up 2 bases, with 11 bases separating them. CDR3 size: 13 residues. Germline-derived CDR1 and CDR2 are KGHSH and LQKENI. CDR3 nucleotide sequence: TGTGCCAGCTCCCAACAGGCGACCTACGAGCAGTACTTC. It codes for CASSQQATYEQYF.

The chain couples TRBV29-1 to TRBJ1-5; 9 positions agree with TRBD1. There are 13 residues in the CDR3. Looked up from germline, CDR1 is SQVTM and CDR2 is ANQGSEA. With V trimmed by 6 bases and J by 6 bases, 6 bases remained unmatched. The CDR3 loop reads CSVLQGAGQPQHF. CDR3 coding DNA: TGCAGCGTGTTACAGGGGGCAGGTCAGCCCCAGCATTTT.

This clone was seen only a few times. One junction end disagrees with the germline gene, perhaps due to a read error. This rearrangement joins TRBV2 to TRBJ2-5, with D possibly matching TRBD2 (5 bases). The CDR3 totals 12 residues. Germline CDR1 reads SNHLY; CDR2 reads FYNNEI. CDR3 residues: CATSLRRETQYF. DNA for the CDR3: TGTGCCACCAGTCTCAGGAGGGAGACCCAGTACTTC.

The V call is TRBV5-6, the J call TRBJ2-5, with 7 bases identical to TRBD2. Germline values: CDR1 SGHDT, CDR2 YYEEEE. This CDR3 comprises 15 residues. V gave up 4 bases and J gave up 5 bases; unmatched junction bases: 11. The CDR3 DNA reads TGTGCCAGCAGCCGAACGACTAGCATCAGGGAGACCCAGTACTTC. Its protein is CASSRTTSIRETQYF. The whole variable domain, remainder taken from reference TRBV5-6 and TRBJ2-5, is DAGVTQSPTHLIKTRGQQVTLRCSPKSGHDTVSWYQQALGQGPQFIFQYYEEEERQRGNFPDRFSGHQFPNYSSELNVNALLLGDSALYLCASSRTTSIRETQYFGPGTRLLVL.

This clone was found once. The chain is built from TRBV6-1 and TRBJ1-5; 8 positions match TRBD1. CDR1 and CDR2 (germline): MNHNS, SASEGT. CDR3 length: 16 residues. Losses at the gene ends were 4 bases for V and 1 base for J; bases not matched to a gene: 6. CDR3 nucleotides: TGTGCCAGCAGTGGACGACAGGGGAGCAGCAATCAGCCCCAGCATTTT. This encodes CASSGRQGSSNQPQHF.

This clone occurred once. The V and J genes are TRBV6-6 and TRBJ1-3; 7 nucleotides agree with TRBD1. Trimming removed 6 bases from V and 7 bases from J; junction bases left unmatched: 12. The CDR3 has 15 amino acids. The germline CDR1 and CDR2 sequences are MNHNY and SVGAGI (reference sequence). CDR3 residues: CASRNPGQRGNTIYF. The DNA of the CDR3 is TGTGCCAGCAGAAATCCGGGACAGAGGGGTAACACCATATATTTT.

This chain uses TRBV2 with TRBJ1-6; D gene ambiguous. The CDR3 sequence is 15 residues long. Germline CDR1 SNHLY, CDR2 FYNNEI. V lost 6 bases and J 2 bases, leaving 11 bases between the germline ends. CDR3: CASRGRETYNSPLHF. CDR3 bases: TGTGCCAGCAGGGGCCGGGAAACCTATAATTCACCCCTCCACTTT.

The chain links TRBV10-3 to TRBJ2-7; D is undetermined. The CDR3 is made up of 14 amino acids. The V end lost 3 bases, the J end lost 2 bases, and 11 bases lay between the germline ends. CDR1 ENHRY and CDR2 SYGVKD come from the germline V gene. The CDR3 region has the DNA TGTGCCATCAGTGATCGAGCCATCCCCTACGAGCAGTACTTC. This codes for CAISDRAIPYEQYF.

This sequence joins TRBV5-4 and TRBJ2-2; 14 bases map to TRBD2. The CDR3 length is 19 residues. Per germline, CDR1 SGHNT and CDR2 YYREEE (reference sequence). Trimming removed 4 bases from V and 0 bases from J; junction bases left unmatched: 8. Here the CDR3 DNA reads TGTGCCAGCAGCCCCCGCGGACTAGCGGGGGGCCCGAACACCGGGGAGCTGTTTTTT. Its translation is CASSPRGLAGGPNTGELFF.

This clone appeared a single time. Different DNA sequences within this sample yield the same CDR3. The chain recombines TRBV29-1 with TRBJ1-1; no clear D gene. This CDR3 is 12 amino acids long. Per germline, CDR1 SQVTM and CDR2 ANQGSEA. V shed 3 bases and J shed 1 base, with 6 bases lying between them. CDR3 sequence: CSVDRGNTEAFF. Here the CDR3 DNA reads TGCAGCGTTGATCGGGGGAACACTGAAGCTTTCTTT.

In regard to this clone: The sample carries other DNA sequences with the same CDR3. The rearrangement joins TRBV5-1 to TRBJ1-1; D gene uncertain. Germline loops: CDR1 SGHRS, CDR2 YFSETQ. The CDR3 is 15 amino acids. Trimming took 5 bases from V and 1 from J, leaving 15 bases between them. The CDR3 DNA is TGCGCCAGCAGTTTAGTAGTAGGAGGGAACACTGAAGCTTTCTTT. This gives the protein CASSLVVGGNTEAFF. The whole variable domain, filled in from reference TRBV5-1 and TRBJ1-1, reads KAGVTQTPRYLIKTRGQQVTLSCSPISGHRSVSWYQQTPGQGLQFLFEYFSETQRNKGNFPGRFSGRQFSNSRSEMNVSTLELGDSALYLCASSLVVGGNTEAFFGQGTRLTVV.

V and J are TRBV6-6 and TRBJ1-2; no firm D call. The CDR3 spans 14 residues. V was cut by 2 bases and J by 4 bases, with 11 bases left in between. CDR1 MNHNY and CDR2 SVGAGI come from the germline V gene (reference sequence). CDR3 coding DNA: TGTGCCAGCAGTTACGACGGAGCAAGCTATGGCTACACCTTC. As protein: CASSYDGASYGYTF.

This clone was picked up a small number of times. This rearrangement joins TRBV6-6 to TRBJ1-4; D gene ambiguous. In germline, CDR1 is MNHNY, CDR2 SVGAGI (reference sequence). V was shortened by 7 bases and J by 4 bases, with 10 bases between the two germline ends. The CDR3 is 13 amino acids. CDR3 sequence (DNA): TGTGCCAGCACCCTTACCGGTAATGAAAAACTGTTTTTT. Translating it yields CASTLTGNEKLFF.